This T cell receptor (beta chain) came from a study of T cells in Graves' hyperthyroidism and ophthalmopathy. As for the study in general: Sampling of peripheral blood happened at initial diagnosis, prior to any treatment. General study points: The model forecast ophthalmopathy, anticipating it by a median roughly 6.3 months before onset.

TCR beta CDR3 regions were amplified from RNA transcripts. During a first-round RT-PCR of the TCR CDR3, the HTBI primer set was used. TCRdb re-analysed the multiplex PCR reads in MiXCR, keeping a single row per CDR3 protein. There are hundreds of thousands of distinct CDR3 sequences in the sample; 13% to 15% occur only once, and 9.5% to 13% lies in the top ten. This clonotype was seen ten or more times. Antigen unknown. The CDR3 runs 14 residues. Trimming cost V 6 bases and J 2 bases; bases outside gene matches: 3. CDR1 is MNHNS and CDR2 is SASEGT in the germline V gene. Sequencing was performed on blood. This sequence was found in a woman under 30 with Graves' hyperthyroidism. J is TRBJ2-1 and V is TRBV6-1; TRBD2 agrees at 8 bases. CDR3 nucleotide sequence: TGTGCCAGCAGCACTAGCGGTACCTACAATGAGCAGTTCTTC. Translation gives CASSTSGTYNEQFF.